Listed here are 5 T cell receptor beta chains from one sample, sequenced in a study of Ad26.COV2.S vaccination and SARS-CoV-2 variants. Noted treatment: roughly 18 received Ad26.COV2.S at low or high dose, single or two shots; 5 received placebo; per-sample allocation not given. Day 63 following the first vaccine or placebo injection was when the samples were taken. TCRdb's copy holds only in-frame clones and misses some; the assay was immunoSEQ multiplex PCR. Among roughly 350,000 clones listed, roughly 89% were seen once. The sequences come from peripheral blood, collected in a trial of Ad26.COV2.S vaccine versus placebo. The receptors were gathered from a person aged 18-65 years who received the Ad26.COV2.S COVID-19 vaccine or a placebo.

The rearrangement links TRBV28 to TRBJ2-7, with a tentative D call TRBD1 (5 bases). Germline CDR1 reads MDHEN; CDR2 reads SYDVKM. CDR3 length equals 11 residues. Trimming stripped 6 bases from V and 11 bases from J, with 14 bases between. The CDR3, as DNA: TGTGCCAGCAGGTCCGACAGCCCAAAGTACTTC. Translating gives CASRSDSPKYF.

The chain carries TRBV5-5 and TRBJ2-1; TRBD1 matches 9 bases. Trimming removed 6 bases from V and 9 bases from J; junction bases left unmatched: 7. The CDR3 extends over 13 amino acids. CDR1 is SGHKS, CDR2 YYEKEE, per germline (reference sequence). The CDR3: CASKGDRVVEQFF. The CDR3 nucleotides read TGTGCCAGCAAGGGGGACAGGGTCGTTGAGCAGTTCTTC.

This clone has at least ten counts. The rearrangement joins TRBV27 to TRBJ2-3, with 10 bases matching TRBD2. This CDR3 comprises 15 residues. Germline V CDR1 and CDR2: MNHEY, SMNVEV (reference sequence). V gave up 7 bases and J gave up 2 bases; unmatched junction bases: 6. The CDR3 region is CASNLLAGDTDTQYF. CDR3 bases: TGTGCCAGCAATCTCCTAGCGGGGGACACAGATACGCAGTATTTT.

V is TRBV4-1 and J is TRBJ2-5; D unresolved. The CDR3 length is 13 residues. V shed 1 base and J shed 5 bases, with 8 bases lying between them. The germline V gene encodes CDR1 MGHRA and CDR2 YSYEKL. The CDR3 sequence: CASSQVVLETQYF. DNA for the CDR3: TGCGCCAGCAGCCAAGTTGTGCTCGAGACCCAGTACTTC.

The table lists this clone with a few counts. V and J are TRBV27 and TRBJ2-6; 9 bases are a match to TRBD1. Germline V gene sequence: CDR1 MNHEY, CDR2 SMNVEV (reference sequence). V lost 4 bases to trimming and J lost 5 bases; unmatched junction nucleotides: 9. This CDR3 is 17 amino acids long. DNA for the CDR3: TGTGCCAGCAGTTCAGACCACAGGGGGCGGCGGGCCAACGTCCTGACTTTC. Translated: CASSSDHRGRRANVLTF.